This entry describes one T cell receptor beta chain. The sample comes from a study of shared clonotypes between healthy human individuals. The assay used deep level. Data came from immunoSEQ multiplex PCR; TCRdb stores just in-frame clones and leaves some out. The table shows a few million clones, with over 85% occurring only once. Germline CDR1 and CDR2: SNHLY and FYNNEI. The CDR3 has 14 residues. With 1 base removed from V and 0 bases from J, the gap between germline ends came to 6 bases. All donors were healthy HIV-negative adults lacking recent acute infections or vaccinations. Sample: naive CD4+ T cells sorted from blood. Specified subset: CD45RA+ positively selected. This sequence joins TRBV2 and TRBJ1-2, with a possible D match to TRBD1 (5 bases). This TCR was sampled from a man younger than 35 in good health. This chain's CDR3 is CASSEVQANYGYTF. CDR3 bases: TGTGCCAGCAGTGAAGTACAGGCTAACTATGGCTACACCTTC.